Described below is a single T cell receptor beta chain sequence and its context. The antigen this receptor binds is unknown. Base qualities are not provided; no much larger clone lies one nucleotide away. The data belong to a study of cytomegalovirus exposure and HLA in healthy donors (dated by TCRdb to the late 2010s). Regarding the research as a whole: In an earlier analysis of 450 to 750 of the donors, 250 to 350 Gb of sequence data and about 110 million unique TCR beta sequences from 180 million or so T cells were reported. In the later analysis, no new phenotypic data were used to find candidate immune exposures; instead, reliance was placed on TCR beta sequences and their occurrence across donors. In a later genetic analysis, genome-wide SNP genotypes for about three fifths of the 666 donors were used, and that subset was treated as a discovery cohort. Donor age, sex, ethnicity and CMV serostatus were collected together with the repertoire data. The study was designed to test whether signatures of past pathogen exposure could be identified by cataloging public T cell receptors. An early release covering roughly 600 HLA-typed donors comprised approximately 300 gigabases of sequencing data and 65 million to 100 million unique TCR sequences. Because of strong linkage in the cohort, four to six DR-DQ haplotypes were treated as single units for association and clustering. An earlier analysis of some 500 of the donors applied high-throughput TCR beta sequencing to assess whether each TCR beta V gene segment acted as functional or pseudogenic. A later analysis re-examined previously published TCR beta repertoires from 600 to 700 donors and added high-resolution HLA genotyping to investigate patterns of TCR occurrence. Typing coverage varied by locus: about 629-640 donors for A, B, C, DRB1 and DQB1; roughly 500 for DQA1; approximately 570 for DPA1; more than 450 for DPB1. Both class I and class II loci were covered by HLA typing, at four-digit resolution. All discovery cohort repertoires had been generated on a single sequencing platform. The study combined high-throughput TCR immunosequencing, statistical association of individual TCRs with disease status, and machine learning to predict cytomegalovirus infection status. Along with the approximately 650-subject first cohort, a separate validation cohort of over a hundred different subjects was used. On average, roughly 240,000 unique TCR beta nucleotide sequences were sequenced per donor among a few hundred genotyped donors of the cohort, with roughly 18% of those sequences being non-productive. Using immunosequencing, the study profiled T cell repertoires from 666 subjects and related those repertoires to cytomegalovirus serostatus. The genetic ancestry cluster associated with self-reported Caucasian donors included roughly four fifths of the approximately 430 genotyped donors.

The library was prepared using the immunoSEQ multiplex PCR assay. The multiplex PCR relied on a mix of 60 forward primers for TCR Vbeta segments and 13 reverse primers for TCR Jbeta segments. Amplification of the CDR3 region of rearranged TCR beta genes was performed with a multiplex PCR assay on genomic DNA. Amplified TCR beta libraries were sequenced as 87-base-pair reads on the Illumina HiSeq System. Turning to the authors' computational methods: A later analysis tallied around 80 million unique TCR beta chains across the 550 to 850 repertoires, and about 10 million of those chains were shared by two or more donors. To remove PCR and sequencing errors, raw reads were error-corrected and collapsed into unique sequences using a nearest-neighbor algorithm that merged closely related sequences. CDR3 sequences were aligned to IMGT reference sequences to assign V, D and J gene segments. For a sequence to be retained, at least a six-nucleotide match to both a V gene segment and a J gene segment was required. Rearrangements were classified as productive when the CDR3 lacked stop codons and remained in frame with V and J, and all other rearrangements were classified as non-productive. CDR3 was defined by IMGT convention, running from the second conserved V-encoded cysteine to the conserved J-encoded phenylalanine. The earlier analysis of a few hundred of the donors excluded sequences that lacked an unambiguous match to a single V gene segment. In an earlier analysis of some 590 of the donors, a V segment was called functional when productive rearrangements were above 56.7%, and segregating when the standard deviation between donors exceeded 5%. A statistical classification framework was built to diagnose cytomegalovirus status from the catalog of TCR beta chain sequences. In a later analysis, V and J genes were assigned by comparing TCR nucleotide sequences against IMGT/GENE-DB human TR gene sequences. The TCRdist pipeline was used in a later analysis to assign CDR3 sequences and most-parsimonious VDJ recombination scenarios. A later analysis defined each TCR beta chain by its CDR3 amino acid sequence plus V-gene family, and excluded reads lacking a unique V-gene family. In a later analysis, 500 to 700 highly shared, low-generation-probability nucleotide sequences were removed to address suspected cross-contamination and a sequencing artifact. A later analysis calculated a clonal expansion index for each public chain from normalized within-repertoire ranks of inferred template counts. Generation probabilities in a later analysis came from a VDJ recombination model fitted to out-of-frame rearrangements, and those results were checked against IGoR. Hypergeometric tests were used in a later analysis to score TCR-TCR, TCR-HLA and TCR-CMV co-occurrence, with a repertoire-size bias correction applied to the TCR pairs. A later analysis estimated false discovery rates by permuting HLA or CMV assignments 20 times. A later analysis grouped co-occurring TCRs with DBSCAN, adding TCRdist sequence similarity when clustering within HLA-allele-positive subsets. Repertoires with fewer than 30,000 or more than 120,000 public chains, plus five repertoires with anomalous nucleotide sharing, were excluded from co-occurrence clustering. TCRdb stores this immuneACCESS table with in-frame sequences only. Part of the clones is absent; in the studies checked, under half of the shortfall reflects unresolved V genes, and no reason is known for the rest. That table gives V, J and clone size, and the DNA gave D and trimming. The sample yields over 150,000 clones; more than 75% were counted once. The ten largest clonotypes hold over 10% of the sample.

CDR1 is given as SGHVS and CDR2 as FQNEAQ, both from the germline V gene. From the cysteine through the phenylalanine, the CDR3 covers 15 amino acids. Of the read, only the CDR3 DNA is kept; its 45 bases are in frame from base 1. V is clipped by 6 bases and J by 5 bases, and the sequence between their germline boundaries is 19 bases long. Study-level results and caveats: Only TCR beta chains were sequenced in this cohort, and the absence of alpha or paired-chain data limited detectable features. The authors suggested that the approach could potentially be extended to other disease states and immunological phenotypes. HLA typing was unavailable for some donors at each locus, so association tests used only the typed subset. Because counts were too low, 15 to 20 rarely observed V segments, including chromosome 9 orphons, were excluded from the earlier analysis of some 540 of the donors. Some IMGT-functional V segments, including TRBV6-2 and TRBV6-3, could not be distinguished by the 87-base-pair reads and were therefore excluded. According to a later analysis, most CMV-associated TCR beta chains appeared to be HLA-restricted, and the HLA associations seemed to be driven largely by CMV exposure. A later analysis associated about 17,000 TCR beta sequences with specific HLA alleles at a false discovery rate of 0.05. A few of the identified cytomegalovirus-associated TCR beta chains were confirmed in vitro to be specific for cytomegalovirus antigens. In an earlier analysis of some 500 of the donors, most TCR beta V segments appeared in productive rearrangements about 90% or about 30% of the time, broadly matching IMGT annotations. In both the original and validation cohorts, the classifier was reported to diagnose cytomegalovirus status with high specificity and sensitivity. The presence/absence analyses assumed that sequencing depth was roughly uniform across donors, and that assumption may not be true. Correlated functional status among segregating V segments might be attributable to linkage disequilibrium, but an unknown experimental factor could not be ruled out. In a later analysis, HLA-associated TCR beta chains were found to be more clonally expanded and to have lower generation probabilities than equally common non-associated chains. A further reported finding was that TCR beta sequences accurately predicted the HLA-A and HLA-B alleles for most subjects in the first cohort. According to a later genetic analysis, donors in an Asian-associated ancestry cluster had fewer N-insertions in productive TCRs than the approximately 690-donor mean. Most TCR sequences were observed very rarely across donors, whereas some public TCRs were present in many individuals. In a later analysis, TCR association rates were found to vary across HLA loci, with the most associated TCRs seen for DRB1 alleles and the fewest for HLA-C alleles. V-gene and J-gene trimming of TCR beta chains was associated with a missense DCLRE1C variant in a later genetic analysis, and the association was replicated in an independent cohort. The study listed 164 TCR beta chains as associated with cytomegalovirus. In a later analysis, several top co-occurrence clusters were reported to appear linked to parvovirus B19, influenza, CMV and Epstein-Barr virus. CMV serostatus was the only immune exposure information available for the cohort. Assigning TCR associations to individual alleles was difficult when HLA alleles, especially DR and DQ, strongly co-occurred. The sequencing pipeline was judged likely to have produced a cluster of highly shared sequence variants as a technical artifact.

The cohort consisted of hundreds of healthy bone marrow donors. Cohort members were all nominally healthy when sampled, although unrecorded immune exposures were likely present. The donor tested CMV seropositive and was one of the 289 seropositive cohort members. Each donor provided a peripheral blood sample, and peripheral blood mononuclear cells were used for TCR beta sequencing. The Qiagen DNeasy Blood Extraction Kit was used to extract genomic DNA from the blood cell samples. The chain employs TRBV7-8 and TRBJ2-5; tentative D gene TRBD1, with 6 bases matching. The sequence was collected from a man younger than 45 in good health and CMV-seropositive. The sample taken for sequencing was PBMCs. The nucleotide sequence reads as follows: TGTGCCAGCAGGGAGGTGGGGGCGCTAGGGGAGACCCAGTACTTC. Its protein product is CASREVGALGETQYF.